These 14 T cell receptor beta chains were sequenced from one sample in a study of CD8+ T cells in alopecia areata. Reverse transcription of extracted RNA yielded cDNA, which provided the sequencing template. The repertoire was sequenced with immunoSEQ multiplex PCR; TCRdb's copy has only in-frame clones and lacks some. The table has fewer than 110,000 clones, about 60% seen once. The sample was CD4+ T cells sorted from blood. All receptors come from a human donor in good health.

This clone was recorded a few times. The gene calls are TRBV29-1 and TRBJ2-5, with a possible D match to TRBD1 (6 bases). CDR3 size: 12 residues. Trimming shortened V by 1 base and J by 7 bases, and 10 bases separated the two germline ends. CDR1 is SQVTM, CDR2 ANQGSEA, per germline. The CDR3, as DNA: TGCAGCGTTGAAGGACAGGTGGCGACCCAGTACTTC. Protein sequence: CSVEGQVATQYF.

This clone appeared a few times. Here the CDR3 reads CASNPREVSPLHF. Written as DNA, the CDR3 is TGTGCCAGCAACCCCCGGGAGGTTTCACCCCTCCACTTT. The rearrangement links TRBV7-9 to TRBJ1-6; D call uncertain. This CDR3 comprises 13 residues. Trimming removed 7 bases at V and 9 bases at J, with 13 bases between. The V gene's germline CDR1 is SEHNR and CDR2 FQNEAQ (reference sequence).

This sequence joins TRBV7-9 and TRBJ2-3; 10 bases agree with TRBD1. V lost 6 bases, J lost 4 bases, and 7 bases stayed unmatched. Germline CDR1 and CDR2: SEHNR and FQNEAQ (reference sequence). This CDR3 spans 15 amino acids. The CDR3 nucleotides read TGTGCCAGCAGGGGACGGGACAGGGGTGCAGATACGCAGTATTTT. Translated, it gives CASRGRDRGADTQYF.

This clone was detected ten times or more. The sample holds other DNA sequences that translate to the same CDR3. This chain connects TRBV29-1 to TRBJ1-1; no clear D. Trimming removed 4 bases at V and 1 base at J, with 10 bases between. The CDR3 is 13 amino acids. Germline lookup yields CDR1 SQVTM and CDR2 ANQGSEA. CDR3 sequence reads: CSVVRDGNTEAFF. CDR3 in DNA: TGCAGCGTTGTGAGGGATGGGAACACTGAAGCTTTCTTT.

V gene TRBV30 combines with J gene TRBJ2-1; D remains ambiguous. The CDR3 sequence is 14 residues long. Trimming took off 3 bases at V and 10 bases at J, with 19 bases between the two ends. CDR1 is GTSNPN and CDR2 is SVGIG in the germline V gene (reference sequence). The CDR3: CAWRQHPFSSEQFF. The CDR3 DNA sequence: TGTGCCTGGAGGCAACACCCTTTTTCCTCGGAGCAGTTCTTC.

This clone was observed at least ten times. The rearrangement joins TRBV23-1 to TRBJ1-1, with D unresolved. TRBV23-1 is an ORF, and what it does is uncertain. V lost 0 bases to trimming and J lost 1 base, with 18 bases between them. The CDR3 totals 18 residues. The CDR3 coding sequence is TGCGCCAGCAGTCAATCGGCCAATCGGTCGGGTCGGAACACTGAAGCTTTCTTT. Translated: CASSQSANRSGRNTEAFF.

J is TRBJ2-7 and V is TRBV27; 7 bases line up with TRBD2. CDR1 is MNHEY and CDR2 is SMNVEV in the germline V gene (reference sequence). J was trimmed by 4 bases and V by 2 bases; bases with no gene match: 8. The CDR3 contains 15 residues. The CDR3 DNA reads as TGTGCCAGCAGTTTAAGCGTGCGGGGGACTTACGAGCAGTACTTC. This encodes CASSLSVRGTYEQYF.

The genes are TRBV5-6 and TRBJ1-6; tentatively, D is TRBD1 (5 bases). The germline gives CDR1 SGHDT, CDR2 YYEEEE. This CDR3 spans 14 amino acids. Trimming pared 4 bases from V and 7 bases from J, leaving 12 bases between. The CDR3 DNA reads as TGTGCCAGCAGCGGCCGGGACTGGAATTCACCCCTCCACTTT. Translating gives CASSGRDWNSPLHF.

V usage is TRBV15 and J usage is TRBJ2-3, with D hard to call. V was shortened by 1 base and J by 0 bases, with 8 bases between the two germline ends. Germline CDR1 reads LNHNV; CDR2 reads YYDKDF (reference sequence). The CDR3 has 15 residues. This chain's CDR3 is CATSRGLLSTDTQYF. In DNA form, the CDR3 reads TGTGCCACCAGCAGAGGCCTCCTGAGCACAGATACGCAGTATTTT.

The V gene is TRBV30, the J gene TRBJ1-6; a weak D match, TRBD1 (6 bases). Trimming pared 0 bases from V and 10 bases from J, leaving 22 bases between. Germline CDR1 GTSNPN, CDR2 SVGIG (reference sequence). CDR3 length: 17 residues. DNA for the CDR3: TGTGCCTGGAGTGTACTTAATGTCGGGACACGAGAATCACCCCTCCACTTT. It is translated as CAWSVLNVGTRESPLHF.

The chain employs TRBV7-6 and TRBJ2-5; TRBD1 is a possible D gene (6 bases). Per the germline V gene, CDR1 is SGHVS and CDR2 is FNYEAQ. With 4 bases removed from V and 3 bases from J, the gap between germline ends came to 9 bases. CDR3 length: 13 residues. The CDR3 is CASSSQGKETQYF. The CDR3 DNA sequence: TGTGCCAGCAGCTCACAGGGAAAAGAGACCCAGTACTTC.

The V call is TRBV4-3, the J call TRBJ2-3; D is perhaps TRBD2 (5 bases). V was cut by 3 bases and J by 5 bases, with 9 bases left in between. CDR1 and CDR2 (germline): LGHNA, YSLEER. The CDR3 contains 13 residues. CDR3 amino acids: CASSQRVIDTQYF. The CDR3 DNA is TGCGCCAGCAGCCAGCGGGTGATAGATACGCAGTATTTT.

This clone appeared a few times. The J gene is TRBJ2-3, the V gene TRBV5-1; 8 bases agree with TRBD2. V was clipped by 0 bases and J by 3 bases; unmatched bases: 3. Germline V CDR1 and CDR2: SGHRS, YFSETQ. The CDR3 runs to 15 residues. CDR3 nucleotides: TGCGCCAGCAGCTTGGAGCGGGGGAATACAGATACGCAGTATTTT. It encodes CASSLERGNTDTQYF.

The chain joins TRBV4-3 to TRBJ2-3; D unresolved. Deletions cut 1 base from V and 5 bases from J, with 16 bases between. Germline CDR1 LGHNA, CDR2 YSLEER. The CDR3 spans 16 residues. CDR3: CASSQVRAEEGDTQYF. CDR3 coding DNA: TGCGCCAGCAGCCAAGTACGCGCTGAGGAAGGAGATACGCAGTATTTT.